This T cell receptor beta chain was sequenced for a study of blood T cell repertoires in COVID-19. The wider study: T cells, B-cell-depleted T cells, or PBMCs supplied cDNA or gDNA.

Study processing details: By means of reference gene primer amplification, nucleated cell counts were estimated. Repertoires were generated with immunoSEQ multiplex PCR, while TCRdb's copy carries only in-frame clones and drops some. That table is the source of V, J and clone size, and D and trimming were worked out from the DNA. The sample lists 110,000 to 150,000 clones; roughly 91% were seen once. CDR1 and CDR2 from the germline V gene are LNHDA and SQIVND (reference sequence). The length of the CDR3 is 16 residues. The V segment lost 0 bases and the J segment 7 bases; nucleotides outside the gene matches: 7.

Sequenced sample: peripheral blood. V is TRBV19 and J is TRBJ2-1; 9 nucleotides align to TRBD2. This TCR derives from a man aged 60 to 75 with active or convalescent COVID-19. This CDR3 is CASSIDVASGANEQFF. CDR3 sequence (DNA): TGTGCCAGTAGTATAGATGTTGCTAGCGGGGCGAATGAGCAGTTCTTC. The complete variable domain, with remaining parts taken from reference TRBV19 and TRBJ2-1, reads DGGITQSPKYLFRKEGQNVTLSCEQNLNHDAMYWYRQDPGQGLRLIYYSQIVNDFQKGDIAEGYSVSREKKESFPLTVTSAQKNPTAFYLCASSIDVASGANEQFFGPGTRLTVL.